A selection of T cell receptor beta chains follows, all from one sample in a study of Tregs in tolerant kidney transplant recipients. The assay was immunoSEQ multiplex PCR, and TCRdb's table has in-frame clones only and misses some. The sample has tens of thousands of clones; around nine tenths are singletons. The source material was CD8+ T cells from blood. Source of these receptors: a human donor in good health. The CDR3 runs from the conserved cysteine through the conserved F or W. A D gene is named only where the DNA matches it firmly. Clone size is given for some rows only: seen once, a few or many times, or a class if the clone is expanded.

CDR3aa: CASSYRQGPRETQYF
CDR3nt: TGCGCCAGCAGCTATCGACAGGGGCCACGGGAGACCCAGTACTTC
v_gene: TRBV4-1
d_gene: TRBD1
len: 15
j_gene: TRBJ2-5
abundance: .

CDR3aa: CASSPPSEGNYGYTF
CDR3nt: TGTGCCAGCTCACCACCGAGCGAGGGTAACTATGGCTACACCTTC
v_gene: TRBV18
d_gene: .
len: 15
j_gene: TRBJ1-2
abundance: .

CDR3aa: CASSETGPNTEAFF
CDR3nt: TGCGCCAGCAGCGAAACAGGGCCGAACACTGAAGCTTTCTTT
v_gene: TRBV5-1
d_gene: .
len: 14
j_gene: TRBJ1-1
abundance: .

CDR3aa: CASSLRGRSDSYTF
CDR3nt: TGTGCCAGCAGCCTTAGAGGTCGGTCCGATAGCTACACCTTC
v_gene: TRBV13
d_gene: .
len: 14
j_gene: TRBJ1-2
abundance: .

CDR3aa: CASSSFAVPEAFF
CDR3nt: TGTGCCAGCAGCTCTTTCGCAGTCCCTGAAGCTTTCTTT
v_gene: TRBV6-1
d_gene: .
len: 13
j_gene: TRBJ1-1
abundance: .

CDR3aa: CSVLTGTEAFF
CDR3nt: TGCAGCGTTCTGACGGGGACTGAAGCTTTCTTT
v_gene: TRBV29-1
d_gene: .
len: 11
j_gene: TRBJ1-1
abundance: .

CDR3aa: CASSLGGRGITEAFF
CDR3nt: TGTGCCAGCAGTTTGGGGGGCAGGGGGATCACTGAAGCTTTCTTT
v_gene: TRBV27
d_gene: TRBD1
len: 15
j_gene: TRBJ1-1
abundance: .

CDR3aa: CASSLGLAGPGYEQYF
CDR3nt: TGTGCCAGCAGTTTAGGACTAGCGGGGCCTGGGTACGAGCAGTACTTC
v_gene: TRBV27
d_gene: TRBD2
len: 16
j_gene: TRBJ2-7
abundance: .

CDR3aa: CASSPGQQQETQYF
CDR3nt: TGTGCCAGCAGCCCGGGACAGCAACAAGAGACCCAGTACTTC
v_gene: TRBV13
d_gene: TRBD1
len: 14
j_gene: TRBJ2-5
abundance: .

CDR3aa: CASSQASSGGEQFF
CDR3nt: TGCGCCAGCAGCCAAGCCTCTAGCGGGGGGGAGCAGTTCTTC
v_gene: TRBV4-1
d_gene: TRBD2
len: 14
j_gene: TRBJ2-1
abundance: .

CDR3aa: CATSRVQGKYNEQFF
CDR3nt: TGTGCCACCAGCAGAGTACAGGGAAAGTACAATGAGCAGTTCTTC
v_gene: TRBV15
d_gene: .
len: 15
j_gene: TRBJ2-1
abundance: .

CDR3aa: CASSPSRRGQNTGELFF
CDR3nt: TGCGCCAGCAGCCCCAGTCGAAGGGGGCAGAACACCGGGGAGCTGTTTTTT
v_gene: TRBV10-2
d_gene: TRBD1
len: 17
j_gene: TRBJ2-2
abundance: .

CDR3aa: CASSPPGHSSYEQYF
CDR3nt: TGTGCCAGCTCACCCCCGGGACACAGCTCCTACGAGCAGTACTTC
v_gene: TRBV18
d_gene: .
len: 15
j_gene: TRBJ2-7
abundance: .

CDR3aa: CASSIWGGSIAGELFF
CDR3nt: TGTGCCAGTAGTATATGGGGCGGGAGTATCGCCGGGGAGCTGTTTTTT
v_gene: TRBV19
d_gene: TRBD2
len: 16
j_gene: TRBJ2-2
abundance: .

CDR3aa: CASTDLGTPPNTEAFF
CDR3nt: TGTGCCAGCACTGACCTTGGGACACCACCGAACACTGAAGCTTTCTTT
v_gene: TRBV6-1
d_gene: .
len: 16
j_gene: TRBJ1-1
abundance: .

CDR3aa: CSGGLAGGLYNEQFF
CDR3nt: TGCAGCGGCGGACTAGCGGGGGGGCTCTACAATGAGCAGTTCTTC
v_gene: TRBV29-1
d_gene: TRBD2
len: 15
j_gene: TRBJ2-1
abundance: .

CDR3aa: CASSARRPNTGELFF
CDR3nt: TGTGCCAGCAGCGCCAGGAGACCGAACACCGGGGAGCTGTTTTTT
v_gene: TRBV6-7
d_gene: .
len: 15
j_gene: TRBJ2-2
abundance: .

CDR3aa: CASSAPGVPHEQFF
CDR3nt: TGTGCCAGCAGCGCACCGGGCGTACCTCATGAGCAGTTCTTC
v_gene: TRBV9
d_gene: .
len: 14
j_gene: TRBJ2-1
abundance: .

CDR3aa: CASSINGGAGDTQYF
CDR3nt: TGTGCCAGCAGTATAAACGGGGGGGCAGGAGATACGCAGTATTTT
v_gene: TRBV27
d_gene: TRBD2
len: 15
j_gene: TRBJ2-3
abundance: once

CDR3aa: CASSSAGTDTQYF
CDR3nt: TGTGCCAGCAGTTCCGCGGGCACAGATACGCAGTATTTT
v_gene: TRBV6-5
d_gene: .
len: 13
j_gene: TRBJ2-3
abundance: once

CDR3aa: CASSQPTDSIETQYF
CDR3nt: TGCGCCAGCAGCCAACCGACAGACAGCATCGAGACCCAGTACTTC
v_gene: TRBV4-1
d_gene: .
len: 15
j_gene: TRBJ2-5
abundance: .

CDR3aa: CASSIVRERGYEQYF
CDR3nt: TGTGCCAGTAGTATCGTGCGGGAGCGTGGCTACGAGCAGTACTTC
v_gene: TRBV19
d_gene: TRBD2
len: 15
j_gene: TRBJ2-7
abundance: few

CDR3aa: CASSLDRVGELFF
CDR3nt: TGTGCCAGCAGCTTGGACAGGGTAGGGGAGCTGTTTTTT
v_gene: TRBV5-5
d_gene: .
len: 13
j_gene: TRBJ2-2
abundance: .

CDR3aa: CASSLRGQNTEAFF
CDR3nt: TGCGCCAGCAGCTTGAGGGGACAGAACACTGAAGCTTTCTTT
v_gene: TRBV5-1
d_gene: .
len: 14
j_gene: TRBJ1-1
abundance: .

CDR3aa: CASSEETENYGYTF
CDR3nt: TGTGCCAGCAGCGAGGAGACAGAGAACTATGGCTACACCTTC
v_gene: TRBV9
d_gene: .
len: 14
j_gene: TRBJ1-2
abundance: .

CDR3aa: CASSGQGANYGYTF
CDR3nt: TGTGCCAGCAGCGGACAGGGGGCAAACTATGGCTACACCTTC
v_gene: TRBV9
d_gene: TRBD1
len: 14
j_gene: TRBJ1-2
abundance: .

CDR3aa: CASSSAAGGQETQYF
CDR3nt: TGTGCCAGCAGCTCGGCGGCGGGAGGGCAAGAGACCCAGTACTTC
v_gene: TRBV11-2
d_gene: TRBD2
len: 15
j_gene: TRBJ2-5
abundance: .

CDR3aa: CASSRTGTSGGADTSYEQYF
CDR3nt: TGTGCCAGCTCACGAACGGGGACTAGCGGGGGGGCAGACACCTCCTACGAGCAGTACTTC
v_gene: TRBV18
d_gene: TRBD2
len: 20
j_gene: TRBJ2-7
abundance: once

CDR3aa: CASSSTGLGELFF
CDR3nt: TGTGCCAGCAGTTCGACAGGCCTCGGAGAGCTGTTTTTT
v_gene: TRBV6-4
d_gene: .
len: 13
j_gene: TRBJ2-2
abundance: .

CDR3aa: CASSRERFDQETQYF
CDR3nt: TGTGCCAGCAGCCGCGAGCGGTTTGACCAAGAGACCCAGTACTTC
v_gene: TRBV11-2
d_gene: .
len: 15
j_gene: TRBJ2-5
abundance: .

CDR3aa: CASRPSAGESYNEQFF
CDR3nt: TGTGCCAGCAGACCCTCGGCGGGGGAGTCCTACAATGAGCAGTTCTTC
v_gene: TRBV27
d_gene: TRBD2
len: 16
j_gene: TRBJ2-1
abundance: .

CDR3aa: CASSRLAGVEDEQYF
CDR3nt: TGTGCCAGCAGCCGTTTAGCGGGAGTAGAGGACGAGCAGTACTTC
v_gene: TRBV14
d_gene: TRBD2
len: 15
j_gene: TRBJ2-7
abundance: .

CDR3aa: CASSSPGGTQFF
CDR3nt: TGTGCCAGCAGTTCCCCAGGGGGGACGCAGTTCTTC
v_gene: TRBV27
d_gene: .
len: 12
j_gene: TRBJ2-1
abundance: .

CDR3aa: CASIRDSSYEQYF
CDR3nt: TGTGCCAGCATTCGTGACAGCTCCTACGAGCAGTACTTC
v_gene: TRBV5-5
d_gene: .
len: 13
j_gene: TRBJ2-7
abundance: .

CDR3aa: CASSQDPEETQYF
CDR3nt: TGCGCCAGCAGCCAAGATCCGGAAGAGACCCAGTACTTC
v_gene: TRBV4-1
d_gene: .
len: 13
j_gene: TRBJ2-5
abundance: .

CDR3aa: CASSLGSWGDNEKLFF
CDR3nt: TGTGCCAGCAGCTTGGGAAGTTGGGGGGATAATGAAAAACTGTTTTTT
v_gene: TRBV7-9
d_gene: .
len: 16
j_gene: TRBJ1-4
abundance: once

CDR3aa: CASFGTGEPKGGLAPSGAKNIQYF
CDR3nt: TGTGCCAGTTTCGGGACAGGGGAACCGAAAGGGGGACTAGCGCCTTCAGGGGCCAAAAACATTCAGTACTTC
v_gene: TRBV2
d_gene: .
len: 24
j_gene: TRBJ2-4
abundance: .

CDR3aa: CASSLGGSYEQYF
CDR3nt: TGTGCCAGCAGCTTAGGAGGGTCCTACGAGCAGTACTTC
v_gene: TRBV11-3
d_gene: .
len: 13
j_gene: TRBJ2-7
abundance: .

CDR3aa: CASSYTLTIGELFF
CDR3nt: TGTGCCAGCAGTTACACCCTTACTATCGGGGAGCTGTTTTTT
v_gene: TRBV6-5
d_gene: .
len: 14
j_gene: TRBJ2-2
abundance: once

CDR3aa: CASKGTMNTEAFF
CDR3nt: TGCGCCAGCAAGGGGACTATGAACACTGAAGCTTTCTTT
v_gene: TRBV10-2
d_gene: .
len: 13
j_gene: TRBJ1-1
abundance: .

CDR3aa: CATSRVRPQVQYF
CDR3nt: TGTGCCACCAGCAGAGTTCGACCCCAGGTCCAGTACTTC
v_gene: TRBV15
d_gene: .
len: 13
j_gene: TRBJ2-5
abundance: once

CDR3aa: CASSSLAGVGNEQFF
CDR3nt: TGTGCCAGCAGTTCACTAGCGGGAGTGGGGAATGAGCAGTTCTTC
v_gene: TRBV6-6
d_gene: TRBD2
len: 15
j_gene: TRBJ2-1
abundance: .

CDR3aa: CASSLAGANVLTF
CDR3nt: TGTGCCAGCAGCTTAGCGGGAGCCAACGTCCTGACTTTC
v_gene: TRBV11-2
d_gene: .
len: 13
j_gene: TRBJ2-6
abundance: .

CDR3aa: CATSRDPSGSTDTQYF
CDR3nt: TGTGCCACCAGCAGAGATCCTAGCGGGAGCACAGATACGCAGTATTTT
v_gene: TRBV15
d_gene: TRBD2
len: 16
j_gene: TRBJ2-3
abundance: .

CDR3aa: CASSPTGVNEKLFF
CDR3nt: TGTGCCAGCAGCCCTACAGGAGTTAATGAAAAACTGTTTTTT
v_gene: TRBV7-9
d_gene: .
len: 14
j_gene: TRBJ1-4
abundance: .

CDR3aa: CASSVTTGRVTEAFF
CDR3nt: TGTGCCAGCAGCGTAACGACAGGGAGAGTTACTGAAGCTTTCTTT
v_gene: TRBV9
d_gene: TRBD1
len: 15
j_gene: TRBJ1-1
abundance: .

CDR3aa: CASSLGQGGETQYF
CDR3nt: TGTGCCAGCAGCTTGGGGCAGGGAGGAGAGACCCAGTACTTC
v_gene: TRBV5-6
d_gene: .
len: 14
j_gene: TRBJ2-5
abundance: once

CDR3aa: CATRDRANQPQHF
CDR3nt: TGTGCCACCCGGGACAGGGCGAATCAGCCCCAGCATTTT
v_gene: TRBV19
d_gene: TRBD1
len: 13
j_gene: TRBJ1-5
abundance: .

CDR3aa: CASSLGPGTGTYGYTF
CDR3nt: TGTGCCAGCAGCTTAGGTCCCGGGACAGGGACCTATGGCTACACCTTC
v_gene: TRBV7-6
d_gene: TRBD1
len: 16
j_gene: TRBJ1-2
abundance: .

CDR3aa: CASSFSQGATKETQYF
CDR3nt: TGTGCCAGCAGCTTTTCGCAGGGGGCGACCAAAGAGACCCAGTACTTC
v_gene: TRBV7-9
d_gene: TRBD1
len: 16
j_gene: TRBJ2-5
abundance: .